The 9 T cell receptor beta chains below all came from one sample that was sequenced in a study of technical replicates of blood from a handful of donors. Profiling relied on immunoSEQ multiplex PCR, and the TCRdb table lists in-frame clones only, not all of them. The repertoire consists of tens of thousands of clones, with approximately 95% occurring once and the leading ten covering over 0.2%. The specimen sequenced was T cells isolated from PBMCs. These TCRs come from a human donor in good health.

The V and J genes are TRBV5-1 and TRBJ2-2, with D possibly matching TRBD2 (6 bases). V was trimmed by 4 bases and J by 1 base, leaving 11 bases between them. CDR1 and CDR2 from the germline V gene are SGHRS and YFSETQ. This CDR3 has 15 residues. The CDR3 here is CASSAGTQNTGELFF. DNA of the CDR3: TGCGCCAGCAGCGCCGGGACTCAGAACACCGGGGAGCTGTTTTTT. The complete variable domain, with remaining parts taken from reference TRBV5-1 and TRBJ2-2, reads KAGVTQTPRYLIKTRGQQVTLSCSPISGHRSVSWYQQTPGQGLQFLFEYFSETQRNKGNFPGRFSGRQFSNSRSEMNVSTLELGDSALYLCASSAGTQNTGELFFGEGSRLTVL.

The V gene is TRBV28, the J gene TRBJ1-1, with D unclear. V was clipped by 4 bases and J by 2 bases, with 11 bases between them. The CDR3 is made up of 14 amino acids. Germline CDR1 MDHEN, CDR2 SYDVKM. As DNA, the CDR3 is TGTGCCAGCAGTTCGGGTAGTTATAACACTGAAGCTTTCTTT. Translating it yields CASSSGSYNTEAFF.

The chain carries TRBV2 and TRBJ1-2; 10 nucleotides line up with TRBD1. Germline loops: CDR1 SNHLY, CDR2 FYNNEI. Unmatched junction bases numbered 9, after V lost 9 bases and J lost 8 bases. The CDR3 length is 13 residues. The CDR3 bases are TGTGCCAGTTCCGGGACAGGGGCGGCAGGCTACACCTTC. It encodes CASSGTGAAGYTF.

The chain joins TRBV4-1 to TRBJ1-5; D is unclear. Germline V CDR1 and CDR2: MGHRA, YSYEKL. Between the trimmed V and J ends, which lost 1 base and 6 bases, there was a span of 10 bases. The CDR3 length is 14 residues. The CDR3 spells CASSQAGGSQPQHF. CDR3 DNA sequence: TGCGCCAGCAGCCAAGCCGGAGGTAGTCAGCCCCAGCATTTT.

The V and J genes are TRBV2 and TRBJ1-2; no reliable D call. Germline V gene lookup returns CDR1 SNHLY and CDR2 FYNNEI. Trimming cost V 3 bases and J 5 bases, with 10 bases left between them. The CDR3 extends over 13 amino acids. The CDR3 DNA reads TGTGCCAGCAGTGACGTGGCGGGTTATGGCTACACCTTC. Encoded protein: CASSDVAGYGYTF.

The CDR3 protein is CASSQAGPVGLFF. Written as DNA, the CDR3 is TGCGCCAGCAGCCAAGCAGGGCCCGTGGGACTGTTTTTT. This sequence joins TRBV4-1 and TRBJ1-4, with a possible D match to TRBD1 (5 bases). The V and J ends lost 1 base and 13 bases respectively, with 13 bases between them. The CDR3 covers 13 residues. CDR1 and CDR2 (germline): MGHRA, YSYEKL.

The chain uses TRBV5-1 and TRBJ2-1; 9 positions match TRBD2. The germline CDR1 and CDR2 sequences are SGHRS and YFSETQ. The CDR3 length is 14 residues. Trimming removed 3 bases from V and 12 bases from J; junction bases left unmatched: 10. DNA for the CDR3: TGCGCCAGCAGCTGGACCCAAGCGGGGGGTTGGCAGTTCTTC. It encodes CASSWTQAGGWQFF.

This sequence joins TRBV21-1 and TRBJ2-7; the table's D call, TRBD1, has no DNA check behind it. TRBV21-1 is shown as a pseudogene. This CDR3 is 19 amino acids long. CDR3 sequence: CASSKLLQGKFPISYEQYF. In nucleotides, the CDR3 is TGTGCCAGCAGCAAACTACTACAGGGGAAGTTCCCCATCTCCTACGAGCAGTACTTC.

CDR3 amino acids: CASSLNIADTQYF. The CDR3 DNA is TGTGCCAGCAGCCTAAATATTGCAGATACGCAGTATTTT. The chain combines TRBV7-2 with TRBJ2-3; D not resolved. The CDR3 extends over 13 amino acids. Trimming took 5 bases from V and 4 from J, leaving 10 bases between them. The germline CDR1 and CDR2 sequences are SGHTA and FQGNSA.